Presented here are 8 T cell receptor beta chains from one specimen sequenced in a study of blood T cell repertoires in COVID-19. The method was immunoSEQ multiplex PCR; TCRdb's version includes in-frame clones alone and lacks a portion of them. The sample lists 50,000 to 70,000 clones, 90% seen once, with over 8% in the top ten. The specimen sequenced was peripheral blood. These receptors all stem from a woman at least 80 years old with active COVID-19.

This chain joins TRBV3-1 (or the pseudogene TRBV3-2) and TRBJ1-5; D ambiguous. Germline lookup yields CDR1 LGHDT and CDR2 YNNKEL (reference sequence). V lost 1 base and J 7 bases, leaving 11 bases between the germline ends. The CDR3 length is 14 residues. CDR3 residues: CASSQAGQGQPQHF. As DNA, the CDR3 is TGTGCCAGCAGCCAAGCTGGGCAAGGCCAGCCCCAGCATTTT.

This rearrangement joins TRBV7-9 to TRBJ2-2; perhaps TRBD1 as D (6 bases). V lost 4 bases to trimming and J lost 4 bases, with 10 bases between them. The CDR3 extends over 14 amino acids. Germline V gene lookup returns CDR1 SEHNR and CDR2 FQNEAQ (reference sequence). Here the CDR3 reads CASSSTGITGELFF. The DNA of the CDR3 is TGTGCCAGCAGCTCTACAGGGATCACCGGGGAGCTGTTTTTT.

The chain uses TRBV5-4 and TRBJ2-4; D unresolved. The germline V gene has CDR1 SGHNT and CDR2 YYREEE (reference sequence). V was shortened by 1 base and J by 1 base, with 9 bases between the two germline ends. The CDR3 totals 15 residues. CDR3 residues: CASSLMSQAKNIQYF. Written as DNA, the CDR3 is TGTGCCAGCAGCTTGATGTCCCAGGCCAAAAACATTCAGTACTTC.

The count of this clone is one. V and J are TRBV4-1 and TRBJ2-7, with D maybe TRBD1 (6 bases). The CDR3 extends over 15 amino acids. Trimming took 1 base from V and 5 from J, leaving 15 bases between them. CDR1 is MGHRA and CDR2 is YSYEKL in the germline V gene. The CDR3, as DNA: TGCGCCAGCAGCCAAGGTTTGGGTACAGGGAACGAGCAGTACGTC. The encoded protein is CASSQGLGTGNEQYV.

This rearrangement joins TRBV3-1 (or the pseudogene TRBV3-2) to TRBJ2-7; 7 bases match TRBD2. Germline loops: CDR1 LGHDT, CDR2 YNNKEL (reference sequence). V shed 4 bases and J 1 base; nucleotides not matched to a gene: 7. The CDR3 has 15 residues. The CDR3 DNA follows: TGTGCCAGCAGCCTGGGCGGGAGAAGGTCCTACGAGCAGTACTTC. This encodes CASSLGGRRSYEQYF.

The table lists this clone with a count of one. V is TRBV6-5 and J is TRBJ2-2; 8 bases agree with TRBD2. CDR3 length: 15 residues. J was trimmed by 5 bases and V by 5 bases; bases with no gene match: 7. Germline V gene sequence: CDR1 MNHEY, CDR2 SVGAGI. CDR3 sequence: CASSRAAGETGELFF. The CDR3 DNA reads as TGTGCCAGCAGTCGGGCAGCGGGAGAGACCGGGGAGCTGTTTTTT.

The chain is built from TRBV24-1 and TRBJ2-7; 10 nucleotides agree with TRBD1. The J segment lost 5 bases and the V segment lost 4 bases, leaving 7 bases of the junction unmatched. Looked up from germline, CDR1 is KGHDR and CDR2 is SFDVKD. This CDR3 contains 15 residues. CDR3: CATSDASTGGNEQYF. CDR3 in DNA: TGTGCCACCAGTGACGCGTCGACAGGGGGCAACGAGCAGTACTTC.

J is TRBJ1-3 and V is TRBV4-1; tentatively, D is TRBD1 (5 bases). Trimming took 4 bases from V and 4 from J, leaving 11 bases between them. The CDR3 is 14 amino acids. The germline CDR1 and CDR2 sequences are MGHRA and YSYEKL. The CDR3 bases are TGCGCCAGCAGCCCACGGGACTTGGGAAACACCATATATTTT. Translating it yields CASSPRDLGNTIYF.